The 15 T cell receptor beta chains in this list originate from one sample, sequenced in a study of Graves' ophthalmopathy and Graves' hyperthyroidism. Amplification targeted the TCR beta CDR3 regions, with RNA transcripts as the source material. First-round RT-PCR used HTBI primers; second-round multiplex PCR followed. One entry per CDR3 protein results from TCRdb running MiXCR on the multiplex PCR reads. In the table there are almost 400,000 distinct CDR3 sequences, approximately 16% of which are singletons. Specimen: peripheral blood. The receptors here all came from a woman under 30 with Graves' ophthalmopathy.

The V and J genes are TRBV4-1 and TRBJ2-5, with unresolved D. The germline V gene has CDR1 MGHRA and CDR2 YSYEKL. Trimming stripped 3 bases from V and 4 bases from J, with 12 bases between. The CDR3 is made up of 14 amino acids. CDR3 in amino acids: CASSHRIARETQYF. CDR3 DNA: TGCGCCAGCAGCCACAGGATAGCTCGAGAGACCCAGTACTTC.

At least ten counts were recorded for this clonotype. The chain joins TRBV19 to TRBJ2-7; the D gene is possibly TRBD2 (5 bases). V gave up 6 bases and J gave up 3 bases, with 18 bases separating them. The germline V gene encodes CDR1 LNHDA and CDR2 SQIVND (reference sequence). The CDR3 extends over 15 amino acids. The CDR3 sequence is CASRQMGSGVYEQYF. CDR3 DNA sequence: TGTGCCAGTAGACAAATGGGGAGCGGAGTCTACGAGCAGTACTTC. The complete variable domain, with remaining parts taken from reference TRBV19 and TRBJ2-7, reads DGGITQSPKYLFRKEGQNVTLSCEQNLNHDAMYWYRQDPGQGLRLIYYSQIVNDFQKGDIAEGYSVSREKKESFPLTVTSAQKNPTAFYLCASRQMGSGVYEQYFGPGTRLTVT.

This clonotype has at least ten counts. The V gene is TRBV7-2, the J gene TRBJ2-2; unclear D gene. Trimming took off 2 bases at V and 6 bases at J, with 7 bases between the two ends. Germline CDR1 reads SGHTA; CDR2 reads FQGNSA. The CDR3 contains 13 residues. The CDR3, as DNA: TGTGCCAGCAGCTTAAGGCGAGCCGGGGAGCTGTTTTTT. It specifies CASSLRRAGELFF.

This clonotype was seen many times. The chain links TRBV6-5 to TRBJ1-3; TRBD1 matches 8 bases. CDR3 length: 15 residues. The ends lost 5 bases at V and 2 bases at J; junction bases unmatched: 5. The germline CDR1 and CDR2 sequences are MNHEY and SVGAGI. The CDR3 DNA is TGTGCCAGCAGTCGAGGGACAGGCCCTGGAAACACCATATATTTT. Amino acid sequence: CASSRGTGPGNTIYF.

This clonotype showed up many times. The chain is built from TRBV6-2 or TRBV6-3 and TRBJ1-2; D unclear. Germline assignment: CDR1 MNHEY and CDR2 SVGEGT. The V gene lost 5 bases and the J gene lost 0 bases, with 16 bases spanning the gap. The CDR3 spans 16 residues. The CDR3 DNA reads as TGTGCCAGCAGTCGCGATTGGGTCCGCACTAACTATGGCTACACCTTC. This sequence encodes CASSRDWVRTNYGYTF.

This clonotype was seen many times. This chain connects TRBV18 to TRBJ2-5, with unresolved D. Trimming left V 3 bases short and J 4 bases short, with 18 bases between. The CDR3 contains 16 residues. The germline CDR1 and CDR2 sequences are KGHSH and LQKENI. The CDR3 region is CASSPIFRASVETQYF. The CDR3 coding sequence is TGTGCCAGCTCACCTATATTTCGGGCATCGGTAGAGACCCAGTACTTC.

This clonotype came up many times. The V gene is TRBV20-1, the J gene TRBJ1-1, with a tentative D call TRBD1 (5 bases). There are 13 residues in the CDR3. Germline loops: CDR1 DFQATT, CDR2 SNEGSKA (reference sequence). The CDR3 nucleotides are TGCAGGGGGGAGGGTCCGGGGGACACTGAAGCTTTCTTT. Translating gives CRGEGPGDTEAFF.

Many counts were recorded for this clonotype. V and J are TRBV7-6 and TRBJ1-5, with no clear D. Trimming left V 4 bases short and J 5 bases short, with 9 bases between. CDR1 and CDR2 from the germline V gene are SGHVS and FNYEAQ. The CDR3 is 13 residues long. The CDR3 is CASSSRADQPQHF. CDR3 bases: TGTGCCAGCAGCTCCAGAGCCGATCAGCCCCAGCATTTT.

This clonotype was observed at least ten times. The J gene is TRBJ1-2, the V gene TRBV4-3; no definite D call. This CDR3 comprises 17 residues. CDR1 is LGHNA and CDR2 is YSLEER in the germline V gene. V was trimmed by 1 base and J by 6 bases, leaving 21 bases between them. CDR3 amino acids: CASSQASWEGGVNGYTF. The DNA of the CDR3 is TGCGCCAGCAGCCAAGCGAGTTGGGAGGGAGGTGTGAATGGCTACACCTTC.

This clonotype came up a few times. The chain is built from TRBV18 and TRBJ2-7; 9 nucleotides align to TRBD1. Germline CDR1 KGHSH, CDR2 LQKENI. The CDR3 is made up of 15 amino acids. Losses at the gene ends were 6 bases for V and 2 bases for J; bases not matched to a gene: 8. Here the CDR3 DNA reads TGTGCCAGCTCGACGGGACAGGGATCACCCTACGAGCAGTACTTC. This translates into CASSTGQGSPYEQYF.

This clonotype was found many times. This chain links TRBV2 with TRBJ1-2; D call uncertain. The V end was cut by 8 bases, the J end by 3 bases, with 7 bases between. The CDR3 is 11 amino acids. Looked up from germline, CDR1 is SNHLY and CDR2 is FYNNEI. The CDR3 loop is CASGRDYGYTF. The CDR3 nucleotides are TGTGCCAGCGGTCGAGACTATGGCTACACCTTC.

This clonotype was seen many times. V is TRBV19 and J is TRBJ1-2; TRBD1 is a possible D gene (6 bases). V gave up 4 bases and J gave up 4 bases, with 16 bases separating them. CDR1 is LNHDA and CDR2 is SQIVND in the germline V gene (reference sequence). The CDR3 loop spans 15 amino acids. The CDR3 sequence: CASSTTRGISYGYTF. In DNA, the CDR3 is TGTGCCAGTAGTACTACGAGGGGGATCTCCTATGGCTACACCTTC.

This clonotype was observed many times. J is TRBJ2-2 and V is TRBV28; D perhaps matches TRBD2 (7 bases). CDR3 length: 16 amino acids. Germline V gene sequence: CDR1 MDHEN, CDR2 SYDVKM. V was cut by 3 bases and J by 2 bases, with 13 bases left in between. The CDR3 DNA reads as TGTGCCAGCAGTTTGTTGGGGGGGGCCAACACCGGGGAGCTGTTTTTT. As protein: CASSLLGGANTGELFF.

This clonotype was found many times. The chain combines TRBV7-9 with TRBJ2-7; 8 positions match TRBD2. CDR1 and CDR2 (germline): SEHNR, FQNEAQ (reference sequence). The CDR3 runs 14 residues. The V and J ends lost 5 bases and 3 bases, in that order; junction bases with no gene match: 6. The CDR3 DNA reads TGTGCCAGCAGCACAACCGGGACTAGCTACGAGCAGTACTTC. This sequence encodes CASSTTGTSYEQYF.

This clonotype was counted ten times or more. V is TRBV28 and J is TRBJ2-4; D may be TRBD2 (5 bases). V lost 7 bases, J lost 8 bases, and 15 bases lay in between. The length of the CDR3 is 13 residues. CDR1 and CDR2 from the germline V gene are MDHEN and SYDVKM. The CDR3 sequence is CASNEGRIDIQYF. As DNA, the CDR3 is TGTGCCAGCAACGAGGGTAGAATTGACATTCAGTACTTC.